Shown below are 24 T cell receptor beta chains from a single sample sequenced in a study of cytomegalovirus exposure and HLA in healthy donors. It was with 60 Vbeta and 13 Jbeta primers that the PCR ran. The protocol was immunoSEQ multiplex PCR, while the TCRdb copy is restricted to in-frame clones and leaves out a portion. The data contain about 120,000 clones, approximately 79% of them singletons. Sequenced sample: PBMCs. The receptor source for this set is a man between 25 and 39 years old in good health and CMV-seronegative.

V gene TRBV5-1 combines with J gene TRBJ1-2; 9 bases agree with TRBD1. Trimming at V came to 1 base and at J to 8 bases, leaving 9 bases not matched to a gene. Germline values: CDR1 SGHRS, CDR2 YFSETQ. The length of the CDR3 is 15 residues. The CDR3 nucleotides are TGCGCCAGCAGCTTGATACCGACAGGGGGTGAGGGCTACACCTTC. It codes for CASSLIPTGGEGYTF.

In regard to this clone: A read error may produce the germline difference seen at one junction end. The V call is TRBV7-2, the J call TRBJ2-6; 11 bases match TRBD1. The CDR3 length is 17 residues. The germline V gene encodes CDR1 SGHTA and CDR2 FQGNSA. The CDR3 loop reads CASSFGQGAGGANGLTF. CDR3 DNA sequence: TGTGCCAGCAGCTTCGGACAGGGGGCGGGCGGGGCCAACGGCCTGACTTTC.

This rearrangement joins TRBV6-1 to TRBJ2-2, with 7 nucleotides matching TRBD1. Germline CDR1 MNHNS, CDR2 SASEGT. V was clipped by 2 bases and J by 3 bases; unmatched bases: 6. The length of the CDR3 is 16 residues. CDR3 nucleotide sequence: TGTGCCAGCAGTGAAAGAGGGGGCTTGGACACCGGGGAGCTGTTTTTT. Protein sequence: CASSERGGLDTGELFF.

V is TRBV18 and J is TRBJ2-7; 7 positions match TRBD2. J was trimmed by 0 bases and V by 4 bases; bases with no gene match: 3. The CDR3 covers 14 residues. Germline loops: CDR1 KGHSH, CDR2 LQKENI. For the CDR3, the DNA is TGTGCCAGCTCACGTTCGGGGGGCTCCTACGAGCAGTACTTC. Protein: CASSRSGGSYEQYF. The whole variable domain, remainder taken from reference TRBV18 and TRBJ2-7, is NAGVMQNPRHLVRRRGQEARLRCSPMKGHSHVYWYRQLPEEGLKFMVYLQKENIIDESGMPKERFSAEFPKEGPSILRIQQVVRGDSAAYFCASSRSGGSYEQYFGPGTRLTVT.

This clone appeared a single time. The gene calls are TRBV28 and TRBJ2-3; the match to TRBD1 covers 10 bases. Germline lookup yields CDR1 MDHEN and CDR2 SYDVKM. J lost 7 bases, V lost 2 bases, and 12 bases had no gene match. CDR3 length: 17 amino acids. The chain's CDR3 is CASSLADRDRGRNTQYF. CDR3 sequence (DNA): TGTGCCAGCAGTTTAGCCGACCGGGACAGGGGTCGAAATACGCAGTATTTT.

This sequence joins TRBV4-3 and TRBJ1-1, with TRBD1 matching 7 bases. Germline-derived CDR1 and CDR2 are LGHNA and YSLEER. V dropped 8 bases and J dropped 5; count of bases not matched to a gene: 8. This CDR3 comprises 13 residues. The CDR3 DNA sequence: TGCGCCAGCGGTTTTGACAGGGCGACTGAAGCTTTCTTT. Translated, it gives CASGFDRATEAFF.

The chain is built from TRBV5-1 and TRBJ1-4; D is uncertain. Trimming took off 0 bases at V and 3 bases at J, with 12 bases between the two ends. Per germline, CDR1 SGHRS and CDR2 YFSETQ. The CDR3 covers 16 residues. CDR3 amino acids: CASSLASGPPNEKLFF. CDR3 DNA sequence: TGCGCCAGCAGCTTGGCCAGCGGGCCACCTAATGAAAAACTGTTTTTT.

The chain joins TRBV7-2 to TRBJ2-1, with 8 bases identical to TRBD1. With 2 bases clipped from V and 9 bases from J, the junction kept 6 bases outside the gene matches. The CDR3 is 14 residues long. CDR1 and CDR2 (germline): SGHTA, FQGNSA. Here the CDR3 reads CASSLRQGLPEQFF. For the CDR3, the DNA is TGTGCCAGCAGCTTAAGACAGGGGTTACCTGAGCAGTTCTTC.

In this sample, this clone turned up a few times. The rearrangement links TRBV18 to TRBJ1-3; D is unclear. This CDR3 contains 13 residues. CDR1 and CDR2 (germline): KGHSH, LQKENI. Trimming shortened V by 8 bases and J by 0 bases, and 8 bases separated the two germline ends. The CDR3 region is CASDISSGNTIYF. CDR3 nucleotides: TGTGCCAGCGACATTTCCTCTGGAAACACCATATATTTT.

The chain recombines TRBV28 with TRBJ1-5, with 11 bases fitting TRBD1. CDR1 and CDR2 (germline): MDHEN, SYDVKM. V was pared by 6 bases and J by 6 bases, with 10 bases of the junction left unmatched. The CDR3 length is 16 residues. The CDR3 region has the DNA TGTGCCAGCAGAGGTTCCGGGACAGGGGGTTTTCAGCCCCAGCATTTT. As protein: CASRGSGTGGFQPQHF.

The V call is TRBV19, the J call TRBJ2-7, with D possibly TRBD1 on 6 matching bases. The germline V gene has CDR1 LNHDA and CDR2 SQIVND (reference sequence). Trimming removed 5 bases at V and 2 bases at J, with 10 bases between. The length of the CDR3 is 13 residues. CDR3 bases: TGTGCCAGTAGTGTGGGACATGCCTACGAGCAGTACTTC. Encoded protein: CASSVGHAYEQYF.

For the CDR3, the DNA is TGTGCCAGCAGTGGCCTGGGGGGAAATGAAAAACTGTTTTTT. Its protein is CASSGLGGNEKLFF. This sequence joins TRBV6-5 and TRBJ1-4; possible D gene TRBD1, 5 bases. V was pared by 5 bases and J by 5 bases, with 12 bases between. CDR3 length: 14 amino acids. Germline CDR1 and CDR2: MNHEY and SVGAGI.

The chain joins TRBV10-3 to TRBJ2-1; 7 bases map to TRBD2. CDR1 is ENHRY and CDR2 is SYGVKD in the germline V gene. CDR3 length: 16 amino acids. After removal of 3 bases from V and 1 base from J, the junction contained 6 bases not matched to a gene. The CDR3: CAISDQAGRSYNEQFF. CDR3 nucleotide sequence: TGTGCCATCAGTGACCAAGCGGGGAGGTCCTACAATGAGCAGTTCTTC.

The J gene is TRBJ1-1, the V gene TRBV6-6; D is undetermined. Trimming cost V 1 base and J 3 bases, with 6 bases left between them. The germline CDR1 and CDR2 sequences are MNHNY and SVGAGI (reference sequence). The CDR3 covers 13 residues. CDR3 protein: CASSYYSYTEAFF. CDR3 coding DNA: TGTGCCAGCAGTTACTACAGCTACACTGAAGCTTTCTTT.

V is TRBV19 and J is TRBJ2-5; TRBD1 matches at 8 bases. This CDR3 is 13 amino acids long. Germline V gene lookup returns CDR1 LNHDA and CDR2 SQIVND (reference sequence). Unmatched junction bases numbered 6, after V lost 7 bases and J lost 5 bases. CDR3 nucleotide sequence: TGTGCCAGTACCCCAGGGGGCGCTGAGACCCAGTACTTC. As protein: CASTPGGAETQYF.

The sample holds a few counts of this clone. Relative to the germline gene, one junction end is altered; a read error may explain this. The rearrangement links TRBV28 to TRBJ2-4; D may be TRBD1 (6 bases). Germline V gene sequence: CDR1 MDHEN, CDR2 SYDVKM. The CDR3 totals 13 residues. In DNA form, the CDR3 reads TGTGCCAGCGGGGACATGGGAGAGAACAGTCAGTACTTC. It is translated as CASGDMGENSQYF.

The gene calls are TRBV4-1 and TRBJ2-7; perhaps TRBD2 as D (6 bases). CDR3 length: 14 residues. Germline CDR1 MGHRA, CDR2 YSYEKL. Trimming took 3 bases from V and 2 from J, leaving 11 bases between them. Written as DNA, the CDR3 is TGCGCCAGCAGCCAGCGGGACGGAGCCTACGAGCAGTACTTC. As protein: CASSQRDGAYEQYF.

This clone was seen once. The genes are TRBV19 and TRBJ2-4, with D possibly being TRBD2 (6 bases). The ends were cut back, 5 bases at V and 0 bases at J, with 20 bases in the middle. The germline V gene encodes CDR1 LNHDA and CDR2 SQIVND (reference sequence). The CDR3 is 18 residues long. In DNA form, the CDR3 reads TGTGCCAGTAGTCCGAGCTGGGACTCTCTTAAAGCCAAAAACATTCAGTACTTC. Protein: CASSPSWDSLKAKNIQYF.

This clone was seen only a few times. The rearrangement uses TRBV14 and TRBJ2-3, with D perhaps TRBD1 (5 bases). CDR3 length: 17 amino acids. V was trimmed by 0 bases and J by 3 bases, leaving 16 bases between them. Germline V lookup: CDR1 SGHDN, CDR2 FVKESK. The CDR3 spells CASSQDIAGMRTDTQYF. CDR3 nucleotide sequence: TGTGCCAGCAGCCAAGATATCGCAGGGATGAGGACAGATACGCAGTATTTT.

The V call is TRBV7-8, the J call TRBJ2-2; D remains unclear. V shed 3 bases and J shed 0 bases, with 11 bases lying between them. The CDR3 extends over 16 amino acids. Germline lookup yields CDR1 SGHVS and CDR2 FQNEAQ. CDR3 sequence reads: CASSLYRLSNTGELFF. DNA for the CDR3: TGTGCCAGCAGCTTGTATCGTCTATCGAACACCGGGGAGCTGTTTTTT.

The rearrangement links TRBV27 to TRBJ1-2; 9 bases line up with TRBD1. This CDR3 comprises 14 residues. CDR1 and CDR2 from the germline V gene are MNHEY and SMNVEV (reference sequence). V shed 6 bases and J 13 bases; nucleotides not matched to a gene: 15. CDR3 nucleotide sequence: TGTGCCAGCAGGTCCGATCGGGACAGGGTATCATTCACCTTC. Protein product: CASRSDRDRVSFTF.

The CDR3 DNA follows: TGTGCCAGCAGTGAAGAGGACAGGGGGCTCTATGGCTACACCTTC. Its translation is CASSEEDRGLYGYTF. The V and J genes are TRBV6-1 and TRBJ1-2; 11 bases match TRBD1. The CDR3 contains 15 residues. From germline, CDR1 is MNHNS and CDR2 SASEGT. V lost 1 base to trimming and J lost 4 bases; unmatched junction nucleotides: 2.

V and J are TRBV5-6 and TRBJ1-6, with no clear D. The CDR3 spans 14 residues. With 1 base removed from V and 6 bases from J, the gap between germline ends came to 8 bases. Germline-derived CDR1 and CDR2 are SGHDT and YYEEEE. In nucleotides, the CDR3 is TGTGCCAGCAGCTTGCCGGCGGCTAATTCACCCCTCCACTTT. Protein sequence: CASSLPAANSPLHF.

The chain joins TRBV28 to TRBJ2-7; D is perhaps TRBD1 (5 bases). This CDR3 is built from 12 residues. Trimming cost V 6 bases and J 2 bases, with 8 bases left between them. CDR1 and CDR2 from the germline V gene are MDHEN and SYDVKM. CDR3 in DNA: TGTGCCAGCAGAACGGACACCTACGAGCAGTACTTC. Protein: CASRTDTYEQYF.